One sample yielded the 7 T cell receptor beta chains listed below, sequenced in a study of identifying expanded T cells in peripheral blood. Clones were read by immunoSEQ multiplex PCR, and TCRdb kept only the in-frame ones, dropping some. The data show around 120,000 clones, roughly 80% seen once. What was sequenced was blood. The source of these receptors is a person between 18 and 69 years old in good health.

The CDR3 DNA reads TGCGCCAGCAGCTACGAAGGGACAGGGGGCACTGAAGCTTTCTTT. The encoded protein is CASSYEGTGGTEAFF. This chain joins TRBV5-1 and TRBJ1-1, with 11 bases identical to TRBD1. This CDR3 spans 15 amino acids. Per germline, CDR1 SGHRS and CDR2 YFSETQ. V was clipped by 3 bases and J by 4 bases; unmatched bases: 5.

This sequence joins TRBV9 and TRBJ2-7, with 7 bases lining up with TRBD1. This CDR3 spans 14 amino acids. Germline V gene sequence: CDR1 SGDLS, CDR2 YYNGEE. V lost 3 bases and J lost 5; bases outside the gene matches: 8. The CDR3 nucleotides read TGTGCCAGCAGCGAACAGGGGTGGTCTAACGAGCAGTACTTC. It translates to CASSEQGWSNEQYF. The full variable domain, its missing parts supplied by reference TRBV9 and TRBJ2-7, is DSGVTQTPKHLITATGQRVTLRCSPRSGDLSVYWYQQSLDQGLQFLIQYYNGEERAKGNILERFSAQQFPDLHSELNLSSLELGDSALYFCASSEQGWSNEQYFGPGTRLTVT.

This rearrangement joins TRBV27 to TRBJ2-3; D is possibly TRBD2 (5 bases). The CDR3 has 17 residues. Trimming removed 5 bases from V and 7 bases from J, with 25 bases in between. The germline gives CDR1 MNHEY, CDR2 SMNVEV (reference sequence). Written as DNA, the CDR3 is TGTGCCAGCAGTCAACGCGAGGTGTATCCCCGCGGGTATACGCAGTATTTT. It yields the protein CASSQREVYPRGYTQYF.

The genes are TRBV19 and TRBJ1-5, with 10 bases that match TRBD1. The CDR3 is 17 amino acids. Germline CDR1 and CDR2: LNHDA and SQIVND (reference sequence). V shed 10 bases and J 5 bases; nucleotides not matched to a gene: 17. CDR3 in amino acids: CATQGSPGTGDDQPQHF. CDR3 DNA: TGTGCCACCCAAGGGTCCCCCGGGACAGGGGATGATCAGCCCCAGCATTTT.

J is TRBJ2-2 and V is TRBV7-8; a weak D match, TRBD1 (5 bases). V gave up 2 bases and J gave up 3 bases, with 10 bases separating them. This CDR3 is 15 amino acids long. Germline-derived CDR1 and CDR2 are SGHVS and FQNEAQ. CDR3 nucleotide sequence: TGTGCCAGCAGCTTAAACCAGGGTTACACCGGGGAGCTGTTTTTT. It yields the protein CASSLNQGYTGELFF.

This rearrangement joins TRBV4-1 to TRBJ1-5; D might be TRBD1 (5 bases). CDR1 and CDR2 (germline): MGHRA, YSYEKL. This CDR3 has 14 residues. V was pared by 3 bases and J by 6 bases, with 12 bases between. CDR3 region: CASSQRGGGQPQHF. DNA of the CDR3: TGCGCCAGCAGCCAGAGGGGTGGGGGTCAGCCCCAGCATTTT.

This chain joins TRBV29-1 and TRBJ1-5, with TRBD1 identical over 9 bases. The CDR3 contains 13 residues. In germline, CDR1 is SQVTM, CDR2 ANQGSEA. Trimming cost V 4 bases and J 4 bases; bases outside gene matches: 2. DNA of the CDR3: TGCAGCGTTGGGGGGACAGGGAATCAGCCCCAGCATTTT. Translating gives CSVGGTGNQPQHF.